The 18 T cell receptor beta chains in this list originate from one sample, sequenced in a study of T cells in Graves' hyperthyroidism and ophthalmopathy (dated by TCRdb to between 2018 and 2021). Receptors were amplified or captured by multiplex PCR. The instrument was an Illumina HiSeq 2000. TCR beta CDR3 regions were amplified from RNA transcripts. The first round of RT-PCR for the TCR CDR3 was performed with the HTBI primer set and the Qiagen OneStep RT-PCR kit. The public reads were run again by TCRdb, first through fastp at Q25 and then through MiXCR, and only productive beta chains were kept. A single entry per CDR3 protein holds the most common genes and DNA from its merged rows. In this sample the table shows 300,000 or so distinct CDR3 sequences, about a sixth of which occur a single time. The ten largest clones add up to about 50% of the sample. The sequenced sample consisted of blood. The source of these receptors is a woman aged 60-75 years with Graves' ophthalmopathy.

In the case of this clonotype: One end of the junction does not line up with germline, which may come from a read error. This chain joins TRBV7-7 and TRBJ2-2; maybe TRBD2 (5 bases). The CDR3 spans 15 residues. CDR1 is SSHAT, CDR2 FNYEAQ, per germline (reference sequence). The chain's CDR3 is CASSQIQAGTGELFF. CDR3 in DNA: TGTGCTAGCAGCCAGATCCAGGCGGGCACCGGGGAGCTGTTTTTT.

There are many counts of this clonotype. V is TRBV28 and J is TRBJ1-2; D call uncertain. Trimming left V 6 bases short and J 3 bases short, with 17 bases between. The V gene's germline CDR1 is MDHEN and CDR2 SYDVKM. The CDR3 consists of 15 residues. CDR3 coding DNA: TGTGCCAGCAGGGAGTCCCCGGTCAAACACTATGGCTACACCTTC. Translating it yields CASRESPVKHYGYTF.

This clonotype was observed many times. For the CDR3, the DNA is TGTGCCAGCAGCCCAGGACGGGGCTATCAGCCCCAGCATTTT. Protein: CASSPGRGYQPQHF. The rearrangement uses TRBV7-2 and TRBJ1-5; perhaps TRBD1 as D (5 bases). CDR3 length equals 14 residues. The germline gives CDR1 SGHTA, CDR2 FQGNSA. Trimming stripped 5 bases from V and 5 bases from J, with 13 bases between.

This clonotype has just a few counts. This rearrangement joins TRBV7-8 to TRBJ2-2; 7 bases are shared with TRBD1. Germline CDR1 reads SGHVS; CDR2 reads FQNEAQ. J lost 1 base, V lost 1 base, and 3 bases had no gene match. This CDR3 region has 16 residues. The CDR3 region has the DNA TGTGCCAGCAGCTTAGACAGGGGCCTGAACACCGGGGAGCTGTTTTTT. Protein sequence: CASSLDRGLNTGELFF.

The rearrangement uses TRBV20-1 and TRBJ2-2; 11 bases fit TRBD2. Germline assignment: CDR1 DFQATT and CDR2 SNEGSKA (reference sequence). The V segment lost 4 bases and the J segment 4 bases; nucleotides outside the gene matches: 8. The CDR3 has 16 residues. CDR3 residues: CSAKIAGGPGTGELFF. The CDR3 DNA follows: TGCAGTGCTAAGATAGCGGGAGGGCCGGGCACCGGGGAGCTGTTTTTT.

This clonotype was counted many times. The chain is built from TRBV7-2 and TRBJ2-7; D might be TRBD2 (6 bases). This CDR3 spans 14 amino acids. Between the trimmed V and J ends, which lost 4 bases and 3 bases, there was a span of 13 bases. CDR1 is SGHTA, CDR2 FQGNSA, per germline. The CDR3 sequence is CASSWQGAGYEQYF. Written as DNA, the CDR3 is TGTGCCAGCAGCTGGCAGGGAGCGGGCTACGAGCAGTACTTC.

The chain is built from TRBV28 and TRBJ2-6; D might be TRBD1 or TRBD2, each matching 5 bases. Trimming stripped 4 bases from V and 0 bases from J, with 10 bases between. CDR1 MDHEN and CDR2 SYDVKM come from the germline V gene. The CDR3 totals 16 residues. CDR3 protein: CASSSERGSGANVLTF. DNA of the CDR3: TGTGCCAGCAGTTCCGAGAGGGGCTCTGGGGCCAACGTCCTGACTTTC.

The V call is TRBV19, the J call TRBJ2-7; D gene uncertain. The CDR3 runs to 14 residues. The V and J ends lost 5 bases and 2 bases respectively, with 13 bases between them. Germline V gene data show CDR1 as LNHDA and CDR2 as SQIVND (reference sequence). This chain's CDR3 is CASSGRTFTYEQYF. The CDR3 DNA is TGTGCCAGTAGTGGACGGACCTTTACCTACGAGCAGTACTTC.

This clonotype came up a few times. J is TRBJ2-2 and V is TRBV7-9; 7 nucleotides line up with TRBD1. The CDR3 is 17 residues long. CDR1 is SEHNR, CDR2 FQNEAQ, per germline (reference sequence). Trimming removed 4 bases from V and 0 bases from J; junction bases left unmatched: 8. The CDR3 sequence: CASSSRPGTANTGELFF. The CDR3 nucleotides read TGTGCCAGCAGCTCCCGGCCCGGGACAGCGAACACCGGGGAGCTGTTTTTT.

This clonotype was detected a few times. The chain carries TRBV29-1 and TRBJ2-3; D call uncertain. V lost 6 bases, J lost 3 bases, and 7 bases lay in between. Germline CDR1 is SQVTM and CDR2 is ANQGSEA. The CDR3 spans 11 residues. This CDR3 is CSVELTDTQYF. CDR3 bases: TGCAGCGTCGAATTAACAGATACGCAGTATTTT.

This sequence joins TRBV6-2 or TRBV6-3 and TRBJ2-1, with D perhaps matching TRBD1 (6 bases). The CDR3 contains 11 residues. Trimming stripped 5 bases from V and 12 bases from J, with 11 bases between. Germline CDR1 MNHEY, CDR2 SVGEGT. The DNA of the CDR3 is TGTGCCAGCAGTCCGGGACACCGGCAGTTCTTC. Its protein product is CASSPGHRQFF.

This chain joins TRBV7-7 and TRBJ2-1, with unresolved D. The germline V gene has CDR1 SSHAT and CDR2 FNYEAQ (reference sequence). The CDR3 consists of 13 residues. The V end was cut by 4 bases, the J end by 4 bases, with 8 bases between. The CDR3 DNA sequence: TGTGCCAGCAGCTCTACTTTGTACAATGAGCAGTTCTTC. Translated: CASSSTLYNEQFF. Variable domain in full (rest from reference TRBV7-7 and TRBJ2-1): GAGVSQSPRYKVTKRGQDVTLRCDPISSHATLYWYQQALGQGPEFLTYFNYEAQPDKSGLPSDRFSAERPEGSISTLTIQRTEQRDSAMYRCASSSTLYNEQFFGPGTRLTVL.

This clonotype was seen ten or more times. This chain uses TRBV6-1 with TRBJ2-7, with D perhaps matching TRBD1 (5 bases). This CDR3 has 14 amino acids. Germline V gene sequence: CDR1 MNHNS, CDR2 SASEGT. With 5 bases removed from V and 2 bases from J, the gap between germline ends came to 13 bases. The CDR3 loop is CASSFDRATYEQYF. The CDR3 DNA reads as TGTGCCAGCAGTTTCGACAGAGCGACCTACGAGCAGTACTTC.

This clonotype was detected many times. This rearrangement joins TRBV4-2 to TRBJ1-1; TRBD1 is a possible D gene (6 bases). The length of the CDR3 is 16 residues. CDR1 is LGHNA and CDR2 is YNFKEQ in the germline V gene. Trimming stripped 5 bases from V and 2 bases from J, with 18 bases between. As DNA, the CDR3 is TGTGCCAGCAGCATCCAGACGGGGGCTTCTAACACTGAAGCTTTCTTT. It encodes CASSIQTGASNTEAFF.

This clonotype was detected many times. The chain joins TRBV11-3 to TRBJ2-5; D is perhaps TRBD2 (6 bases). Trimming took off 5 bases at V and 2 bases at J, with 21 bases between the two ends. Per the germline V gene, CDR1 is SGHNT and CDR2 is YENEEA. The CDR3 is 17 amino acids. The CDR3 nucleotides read TGTGCCAGCAGCCAAGGTTCTAGCGTTGGGCCTCAAGAGACCCAGTACTTC. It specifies CASSQGSSVGPQETQYF.

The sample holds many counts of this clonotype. CDR3 amino acids: CASSQGRTTNYGYTF. CDR3 coding DNA: TGCGCCAGCAGCCAGGGCAGGACAACTAACTATGGCTACACCTTC. The chain recombines TRBV4-1 with TRBJ1-2; the D gene is possibly TRBD1 (5 bases). Per germline, CDR1 MGHRA and CDR2 YSYEKL. V was trimmed by 3 bases and J by 0 bases, leaving 11 bases between them. CDR3 size: 15 residues.

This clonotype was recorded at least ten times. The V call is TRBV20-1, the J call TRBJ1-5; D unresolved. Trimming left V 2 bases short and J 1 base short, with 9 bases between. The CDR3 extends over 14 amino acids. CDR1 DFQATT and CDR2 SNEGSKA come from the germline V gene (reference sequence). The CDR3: CSARHSSSNQPQHF. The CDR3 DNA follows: TGCAGTGCTAGACATAGCTCCAGCAATCAGCCCCAGCATTTT.

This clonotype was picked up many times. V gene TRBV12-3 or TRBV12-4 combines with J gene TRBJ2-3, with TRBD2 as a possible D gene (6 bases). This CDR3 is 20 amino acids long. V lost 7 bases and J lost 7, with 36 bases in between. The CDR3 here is CASNTKRLFRDSAGSYTQYF. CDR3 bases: TGTGCCAGCAATACTAAGCGACTCTTCCGGGACTCGGCAGGGAGCTATACGCAGTATTTT.